The following is a TCR beta chain sequence with its context. Its antigen is undetermined. The data are from a study of siplizumab effects on memory and regulatory T cells. Overall study findings and caveats: The diversity of naive T cells seemed greater than that of memory cells, and their alloresponse contribution seemed major. Proliferating Tregs taken from siplizumab cultures were not shown to have a confirmed suppressive function. Many proliferating CD4+ or CD8+ clones remained unclassified. Roughly 80-96% of them could not be assigned either a naive or a memory phenotype. Versus 26.9% in controls, the mappable alloreactive CD4+ clones averaged approximately 69% Treg-derived with siplizumab.

Profiling relied on immunoSEQ multiplex PCR, and the TCRdb table lists in-frame clones only, not all of them. This sample has about 110,000 clones; approximately 94% occur once, and the top ten carry less than 0.35%. CDR1 is MGHDK, CDR2 SYGVNS, per germline. With 8 bases removed from V and 10 bases from J, the gap between germline ends came to 16 bases. The CDR3 has 12 residues. The sample taken for sequencing was CD4+ T cells sorted from blood. The chain uses TRBV25-1 and TRBJ2-3, with D hard to call. The sequence derives from a human donor in good health. The CDR3 region has the DNA TGTGCCAGCTCCGCGGTGGGTGAAGCGCAGTATTTT. This encodes CASSAVGEAQYF.